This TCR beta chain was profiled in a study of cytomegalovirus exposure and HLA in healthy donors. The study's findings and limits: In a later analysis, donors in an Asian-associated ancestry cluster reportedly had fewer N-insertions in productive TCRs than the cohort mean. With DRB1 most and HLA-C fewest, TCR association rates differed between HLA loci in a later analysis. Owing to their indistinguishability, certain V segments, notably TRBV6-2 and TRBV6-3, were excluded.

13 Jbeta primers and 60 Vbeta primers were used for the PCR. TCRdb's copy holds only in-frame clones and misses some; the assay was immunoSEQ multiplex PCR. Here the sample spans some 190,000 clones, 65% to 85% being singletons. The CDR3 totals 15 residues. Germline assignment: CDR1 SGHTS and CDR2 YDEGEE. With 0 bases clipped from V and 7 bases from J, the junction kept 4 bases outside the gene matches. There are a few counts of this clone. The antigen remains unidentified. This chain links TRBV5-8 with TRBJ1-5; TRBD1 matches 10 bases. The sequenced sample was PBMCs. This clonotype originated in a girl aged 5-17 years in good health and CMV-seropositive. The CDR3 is CASSLVGTGVQPQHF. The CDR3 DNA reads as TGTGCCAGCAGCTTGGTGGGGACAGGGGTCCAGCCCCAGCATTTT.